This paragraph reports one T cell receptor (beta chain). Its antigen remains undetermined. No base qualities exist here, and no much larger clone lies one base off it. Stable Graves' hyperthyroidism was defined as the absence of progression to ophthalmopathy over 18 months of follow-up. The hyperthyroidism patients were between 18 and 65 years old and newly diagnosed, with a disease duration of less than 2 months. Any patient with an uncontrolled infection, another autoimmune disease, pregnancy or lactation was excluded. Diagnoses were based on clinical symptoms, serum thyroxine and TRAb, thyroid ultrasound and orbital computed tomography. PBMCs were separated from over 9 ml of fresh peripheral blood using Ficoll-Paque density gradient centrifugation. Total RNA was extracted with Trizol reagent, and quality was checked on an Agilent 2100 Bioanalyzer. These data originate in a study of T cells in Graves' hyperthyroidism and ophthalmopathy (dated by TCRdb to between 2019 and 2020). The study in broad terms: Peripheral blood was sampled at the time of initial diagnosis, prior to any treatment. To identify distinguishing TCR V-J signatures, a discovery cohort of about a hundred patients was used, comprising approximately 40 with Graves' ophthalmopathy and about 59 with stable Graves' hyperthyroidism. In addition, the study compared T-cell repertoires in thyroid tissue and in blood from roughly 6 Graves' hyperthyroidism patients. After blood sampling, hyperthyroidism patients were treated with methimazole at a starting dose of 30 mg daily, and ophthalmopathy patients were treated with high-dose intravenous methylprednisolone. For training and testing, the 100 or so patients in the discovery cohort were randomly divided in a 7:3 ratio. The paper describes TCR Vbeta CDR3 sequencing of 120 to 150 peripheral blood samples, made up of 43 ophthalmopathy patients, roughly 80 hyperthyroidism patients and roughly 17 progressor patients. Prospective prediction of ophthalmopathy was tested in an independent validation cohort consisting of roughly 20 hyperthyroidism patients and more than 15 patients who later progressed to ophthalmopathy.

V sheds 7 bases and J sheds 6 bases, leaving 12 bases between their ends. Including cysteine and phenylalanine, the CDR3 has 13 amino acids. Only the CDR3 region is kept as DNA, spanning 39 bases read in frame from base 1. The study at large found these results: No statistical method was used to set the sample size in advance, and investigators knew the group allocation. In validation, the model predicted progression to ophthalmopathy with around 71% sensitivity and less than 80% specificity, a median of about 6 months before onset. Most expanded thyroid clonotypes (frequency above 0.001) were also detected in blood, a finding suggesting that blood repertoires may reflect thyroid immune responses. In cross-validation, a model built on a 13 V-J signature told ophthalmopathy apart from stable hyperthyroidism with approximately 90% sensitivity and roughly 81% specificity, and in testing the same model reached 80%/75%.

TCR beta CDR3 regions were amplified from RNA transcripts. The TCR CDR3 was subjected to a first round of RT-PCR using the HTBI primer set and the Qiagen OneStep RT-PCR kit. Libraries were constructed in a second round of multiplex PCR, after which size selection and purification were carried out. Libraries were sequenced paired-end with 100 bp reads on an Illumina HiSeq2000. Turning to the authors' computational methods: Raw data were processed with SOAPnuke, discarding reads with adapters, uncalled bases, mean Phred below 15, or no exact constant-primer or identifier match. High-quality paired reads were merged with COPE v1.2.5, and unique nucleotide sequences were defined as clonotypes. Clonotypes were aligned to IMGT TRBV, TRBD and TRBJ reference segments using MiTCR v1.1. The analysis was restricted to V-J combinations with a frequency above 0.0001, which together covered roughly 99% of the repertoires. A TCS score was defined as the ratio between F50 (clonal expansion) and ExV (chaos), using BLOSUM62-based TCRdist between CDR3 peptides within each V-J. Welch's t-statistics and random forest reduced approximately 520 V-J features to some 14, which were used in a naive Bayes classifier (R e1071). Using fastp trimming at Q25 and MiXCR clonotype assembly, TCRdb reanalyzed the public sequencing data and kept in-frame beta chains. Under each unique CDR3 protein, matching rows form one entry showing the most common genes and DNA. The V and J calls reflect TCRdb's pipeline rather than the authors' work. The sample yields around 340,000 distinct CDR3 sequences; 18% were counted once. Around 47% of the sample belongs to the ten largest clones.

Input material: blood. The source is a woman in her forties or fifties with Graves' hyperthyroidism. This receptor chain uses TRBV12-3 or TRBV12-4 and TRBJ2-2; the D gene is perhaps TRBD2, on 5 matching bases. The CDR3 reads CASTISVAGELFF. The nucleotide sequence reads TGTGCCAGCACCATTAGCGTGGCCGGGGAGCTGTTTTTT.